The 10 T cell receptor beta chains presented below share a single source sample, sequenced in a study of beta chain features in type 1 diabetes. Every bit of the isolated RNA underwent reverse transcription, so sequencing read expressed TCRB transcripts. Measured with immunoSEQ multiplex PCR; TCRdb has only the in-frame clones, and not every one. Among 150,000 to 180,000 clones listed, around 10% were seen once. Sample: central memory CD4+ T cells from blood. Receptors were obtained from a man younger than 35 in good health.

The chain uses TRBV5-1 and TRBJ2-7, with D tentatively TRBD1 (5 bases). Germline V lookup: CDR1 SGHRS, CDR2 YFSETQ. V was clipped by 5 bases and J by 0 bases, with 12 bases between them. The length of the CDR3 is 14 residues. CDR3 in DNA: TGCGCCAGCAGATCACAGGTGGTCTCCTACGAGCAGTACTTC. Residues: CASRSQVVSYEQYF.

This sequence joins TRBV19 and TRBJ1-5, with a tentative D call TRBD1 (5 bases). The CDR3 loop spans 17 amino acids. Germline loops: CDR1 LNHDA, CDR2 SQIVND (reference sequence). Deletions cut 5 bases from V and 0 bases from J, with 17 bases between. CDR3 amino acids: CASSGVAGRHSNQPQHF. Written as DNA, the CDR3 is TGTGCCAGTAGTGGGGTCGCGGGACGACATAGCAATCAGCCCCAGCATTTT.

The table lists this clone with a few counts. The chain uses TRBV5-4 and TRBJ2-3; no definite D call. The V end lost 5 bases, the J end lost 0 bases, and 10 bases lay between the germline ends. The CDR3 has 14 residues. Germline loops: CDR1 SGHNT, CDR2 YYREEE (reference sequence). In DNA form, the CDR3 reads TGTGCCAGCAGGCTTGGCTATAGCACAGATACGCAGTATTTT. Its translation is CASRLGYSTDTQYF.

In its sample, this clone was seen a few times. The V gene is TRBV29-1, the J gene TRBJ2-5, with 8 positions matching TRBD1. V shed 2 bases and J 4 bases; nucleotides not matched to a gene: 9. The CDR3 loop spans 15 amino acids. The germline CDR1 and CDR2 sequences are SQVTM and ANQGSEA. CDR3 in DNA: TGCAGCGTTGAAAACTGGCAGGGGGCGCGAGAGACCCAGTACTTC. Its protein is CSVENWQGARETQYF.

This clone was observed a few times. The chain recombines TRBV7-2 with TRBJ2-5; 8 bases agree with TRBD2. Unmatched junction bases numbered 6, after V lost 7 bases and J lost 5 bases. The CDR3 runs to 13 residues. Germline V gene sequence: CDR1 SGHTA, CDR2 FQGNSA. CDR3 amino acids: CASTKGLGETQYF. The CDR3 nucleotides read TGTGCCAGCACCAAGGGACTAGGGGAGACCCAGTACTTC.

This clone was detected only a few times. The CDR3 loop is CASSAYVSFRGLNVLTF. The CDR3 nucleotides are TGTGCCAGCAGCGCCTATGTGTCGTTCAGGGGGCTCAACGTCCTGACTTTC. The genes are TRBV7-9 and TRBJ2-6; 8 nucleotides match TRBD1. Germline-derived CDR1 and CDR2 are SEHNR and FQNEAQ (reference sequence). V trimming: 5 bases; J trimming: 9 bases; junction bases outside the gene matches: 15. The CDR3 totals 17 residues.

V is TRBV5-8 and J is TRBJ1-1; D not resolved. The CDR3 sequence is 14 residues long. Germline V lookup: CDR1 SGHTS, CDR2 YDEGEE. V was trimmed by 2 bases and J by 0 bases, leaving 8 bases between them. The CDR3 DNA reads TGTGCCAGCAGCTTACCAGGACTGAACACTGAAGCTTTCTTT. As protein: CASSLPGLNTEAFF.

This clone appeared a few times. The chain recombines TRBV18 with TRBJ1-6; 8 bases match TRBD1. This CDR3 spans 16 amino acids. Germline V gives CDR1 KGHSH, CDR2 LQKENI. The V gene end was trimmed by 2 bases and the J gene end by 6 bases; junction bases not matched to a gene: 6. The CDR3 DNA reads as TGTGCCAGCTCACCAACACAGGGGGGGGTTAATTCACCCCTCCACTTT. Its translation: CASSPTQGGVNSPLHF.

The chain has TRBV18 and TRBJ2-2, with D perhaps TRBD2 (5 bases). The length of the CDR3 is 15 residues. V gave up 3 bases and J gave up 5 bases, with 13 bases separating them. Germline CDR1 is KGHSH and CDR2 is LQKENI. CDR3 sequence: CASSPPRRETGELFF. The CDR3 DNA reads as TGTGCCAGCTCACCCCCGAGACGGGAAACCGGGGAGCTGTTTTTT.

The rearrangement joins TRBV10-3 to TRBJ2-2, with D possibly being TRBD1 (5 bases). The CDR3 contains 15 residues. V was cut by 4 bases and J by 1 base, with 10 bases left in between. The germline V gene has CDR1 ENHRY and CDR2 SYGVKD. The CDR3 region has the DNA TGTGCCATCAGTGGGTCAGGGAAGAACACCGGGGAGCTGTTTTTT. Protein sequence: CAISGSGKNTGELFF.